These 30 T cell receptor beta chains share one sample of origin, sequenced in a study of CD8+CD57+ T cells in acquired aplastic anemia. It was genomic DNA that served as the template for profiling TCR beta VDJ and CDR3. TCRdb re-derived calls from the reads in MiXCR, one entry per CDR3 protein. This table holds about 58,000 distinct CDR3 sequences, around 50% found once. All sequencing subjects had displayed CD8+CD57+ cell expansion on flow cytometry. The sequencing sample was made of sorted CD4+, CD8+, or CD8+CD57+ T cells (not recorded which) from PBMCs. Receptors originate from a human donor with aplastic anemia.

The chain uses TRBV9 and TRBJ2-5; the D gene is possibly TRBD2 (5 bases). With 3 bases removed from V and 2 bases from J, the gap between germline ends came to 8 bases. Germline CDR1 reads SGDLS; CDR2 reads YYNGEE. There are 13 residues in the CDR3. The CDR3 bases are TGTGCCAGCAGCGCGAGGAGGCAAGAGACCCAGTACTTC. This sequence encodes CASSARRQETQYF.

The chain couples TRBV29-1 to TRBJ2-2, with D unclear. The V gene's germline CDR1 is SQVTM and CDR2 ANQGSEA. The CDR3 extends over 12 amino acids. Trimming stripped 7 bases from V and 6 bases from J, with 12 bases between. In DNA form, the CDR3 reads TGCAGCGCCACACTTCGGCCCGGGGAGCTGTTTTTT. It is translated as CSATLRPGELFF.

The chain couples TRBV20-1 to TRBJ2-7; 7 bases match TRBD2. The CDR3 extends over 15 amino acids. In germline, CDR1 is DFQATT, CDR2 SNEGSKA (reference sequence). V was pared by 0 bases and J by 7 bases, with 12 bases of the junction left unmatched. CDR3 sequence: CSARDVGGGPKEQYF. CDR3 bases: TGCAGTGCTAGAGATGTGGGGGGAGGGCCTAAAGAGCAGTACTTC.

The chain combines TRBV2 with TRBJ2-1, with D perhaps matching TRBD1 (6 bases). This CDR3 comprises 13 residues. V gave up 1 base and J gave up 5 bases, with 6 bases separating them. CDR1 and CDR2 from the germline V gene are SNHLY and FYNNEI. The CDR3 sequence is CASSEGTDNEQFF. The CDR3 DNA sequence: TGTGCCAGCAGTGAAGGGACAGACAATGAGCAGTTCTTC.

This clonotype appeared many times. This rearrangement joins TRBV19 to TRBJ2-3; 8 nucleotides agree with TRBD2. The germline V gene has CDR1 LNHDA and CDR2 SQIVND (reference sequence). The CDR3 runs to 15 residues. The V segment lost 7 bases and the J segment 5 bases; nucleotides outside the gene matches: 11. This CDR3 reads CASTVERGHEDTQYF. In nucleotides, the CDR3 is TGTGCCAGTACGGTCGAGCGGGGGCATGAAGATACGCAGTATTTT.

This chain connects TRBV5-1 to TRBJ2-3, with D unresolved. The CDR3 sequence is 12 residues long. Trimming left V 7 bases short and J 0 bases short, with 6 bases between. Germline V gene sequence: CDR1 SGHRS, CDR2 YFSETQ. The CDR3 protein is CASLGSTDTQYF. CDR3 sequence (DNA): TGCGCCAGCTTGGGCAGCACAGATACGCAGTATTTT.

This clonotype was counted at least ten times. This chain connects TRBV9 to TRBJ1-2, with 10 bases matching TRBD1. V was clipped by 3 bases and J by 8 bases; unmatched bases: 4. Germline CDR1 reads SGDLS; CDR2 reads YYNGEE. The CDR3 has 13 amino acids. This chain's CDR3 is CASSGGQGGGYTF. The CDR3 coding sequence is TGTGCCAGCAGCGGCGGACAGGGGGGCGGCTACACCTTC.

The gene calls are TRBV2 and TRBJ1-4; D unresolved. This CDR3 has 13 residues. CDR1 and CDR2 (germline): SNHLY, FYNNEI. The V and J ends lost 11 bases and 4 bases respectively, with 14 bases between them. CDR3 amino acids: CAGGSDFNEKLFF. The CDR3, as DNA: TGTGCCGGCGGATCCGACTTTAATGAAAAACTGTTTTTT. The complete variable domain, with remaining parts taken from reference TRBV2 and TRBJ1-4, reads EPEVTQTPSHQVTQMGQEVILRCVPISNHLYFYWYRQILGQKVEFLVSFYNNEISEKSEIFDDQFSVERPDGSNFTLKIRSTKLEDSAMYFCAGGSDFNEKLFFGSGTQLSVL.

This clonotype was detected only a few times. The genes are TRBV7-2 and TRBJ2-1, with D unclear. V shed 0 bases and J shed 15 bases, with 18 bases lying between them. Germline-derived CDR1 and CDR2 are SGHTA and FQGNSA. The CDR3 runs to 14 residues. The CDR3 loop reads CASSLAHRTLGPFF. The CDR3 bases are TGTGCCAGCAGCTTAGCCCATCGTACCTTAGGCCCGTTCTTC.

The chain couples TRBV2 to TRBJ2-7, with 7 bases identical to TRBD1. J was trimmed by 3 bases and V by 6 bases; bases with no gene match: 8. CDR1 and CDR2 (germline): SNHLY, FYNNEI. This CDR3 is built from 14 residues. CDR3: CASSRDRSYYEQYF. The CDR3 nucleotides read TGTGCCAGCAGCCGGGACAGATCCTACTACGAGCAGTACTTC.

The chain has TRBV29-1 and TRBJ1-1; the match to TRBD1 covers 8 bases. CDR3 size: 11 residues. V shed 7 bases, J shed 8 bases, and the junction held 6 bases outside the gene matches. Per the germline V gene, CDR1 is SQVTM and CDR2 is ANQGSEA. CDR3 loop: CSANDRGEAFF. Written as DNA, the CDR3 is TGCAGCGCCAACGACAGGGGAGAAGCTTTCTTT.

V is TRBV20-1 and J is TRBJ1-1; D is unresolved. Trimming took off 4 bases at V and 4 bases at J, with 19 bases between the two ends. Per germline, CDR1 DFQATT and CDR2 SNEGSKA (reference sequence). The CDR3 is 15 amino acids. CDR3 residues: CSAKDRQGLATEAFF. In DNA, the CDR3 is TGCAGTGCTAAAGACCGACAAGGCCTAGCCACTGAAGCTTTCTTT.

This clonotype was seen many times. The chain recombines TRBV7-3 with TRBJ2-7, with 7 bases fitting TRBD2. The CDR3 extends over 19 amino acids. Germline assignment: CDR1 SGHTA and CDR2 FQGTGA. V lost 1 base to trimming and J lost 3 bases; unmatched junction nucleotides: 18. The CDR3 DNA follows: TGTGCCAGCAGCTTAAACCCCGCCATAGAGGCGGGGGAGAGCTACGAGCAGTACTTC. This encodes CASSLNPAIEAGESYEQYF.

This clonotype is medium-sized within its sample. This chain uses TRBV25-1 with TRBJ1-6; 9 bases match TRBD1. This CDR3 region has 15 residues. Germline V gives CDR1 MGHDK, CDR2 SYGVNS. The ends lost 2 bases at V and 9 bases at J; junction bases unmatched: 5. In DNA, the CDR3 is TGTGCCAGCAGTGAAACAGGGGGCTCTGGTTCACCCCTCCACTTT. Translation gives CASSETGGSGSPLHF. The full variable domain, its missing parts supplied by reference TRBV25-1 and TRBJ1-6, is EADIYQTPRYLVIGTGKKITLECSQTMGHDKMYWYQQDPGMELHLIHYSYGVNSTEKGDLSSESTVSRIRTEHFPLTLESARPSHTSQYLCASSETGGSGSPLHFGNGTRLTVT.

The CDR3 protein is CASSQGQGYYSPLHF. The CDR3 nucleotides read TGCGCCAGCAGCCAAGGACAGGGATACTATTCACCCCTCCACTTT. V and J are TRBV4-1 and TRBJ1-6; 7 bases are shared with TRBD1. This CDR3 spans 15 amino acids. V was pared by 1 base and J by 8 bases, with 5 bases of the junction left unmatched. Germline loops: CDR1 MGHRA, CDR2 YSYEKL.

In its sample, this clonotype ranks as medium-sized. The chain is built from TRBV24-1 and TRBJ2-1; possibly TRBD1 for D (6 bases). Trimming took off 7 bases at V and 0 bases at J, with 12 bases between the two ends. The CDR3 has 15 residues. Germline CDR1 and CDR2: KGHDR and SFDVKD. CDR3 sequence: CATRGRGGSYNEQFF. In DNA form, the CDR3 reads TGTGCCACCAGGGGCAGGGGTGGCTCCTACAATGAGCAGTTCTTC.

On this clonotype itself: The junction and the germline gene differ at one end; a read error may be behind it. This chain joins TRBV10-3 and TRBJ2-5; the D is unclear. From germline, CDR1 is ENHRY and CDR2 SYGVKD. The CDR3 is made up of 11 amino acids. CDR3 sequence: CAISEGETQYF. The CDR3 DNA reads TGCGCCATCAGTGAAGGCGAGACCCAGTACTTC.

The chain joins TRBV2 to TRBJ2-5; D possibly corresponds to TRBD1 (6 bases). This CDR3 region has 12 residues. Trimming stripped 6 bases from V and 5 bases from J, with 10 bases between. Germline V gene lookup returns CDR1 SNHLY and CDR2 FYNNEI. CDR3 residues: CASRWTDETQYF. For the CDR3, the DNA is TGTGCCAGCAGATGGACAGATGAGACCCAGTACTTC.

This clonotype came up a few times. The chain joins TRBV2 to TRBJ2-7, with D maybe TRBD1 (6 bases). This CDR3 comprises 15 residues. Germline CDR1 and CDR2: SNHLY and FYNNEI. The V end was cut by 6 bases, the J end by 2 bases, with 17 bases between. Here the CDR3 reads CASRGDTFVPYEQYF. The CDR3 DNA is TGTGCCAGCAGGGGGGACACCTTCGTCCCCTACGAGCAGTACTTC.

The chain has TRBV25-1 and TRBJ1-2; 7 bases are shared with TRBD1. Germline trimming cut 6 bases from V and 6 bases from J; bases unmatched to any gene: 7. This CDR3 is 13 amino acids long. Germline assignment: CDR1 MGHDK and CDR2 SYGVNS. Here the CDR3 reads CASRGGTANGYTF. For the CDR3, the DNA is TGTGCCAGCAGGGGGGGGACAGCAAATGGCTACACCTTC.

This clonotype was seen repeatedly, ten times or more. The V and J genes are TRBV28 and TRBJ1-5, with D maybe TRBD1 (5 bases). The CDR3 contains 13 residues. Trimming shortened V by 5 bases and J by 7 bases, and 12 bases separated the two germline ends. Germline V lookup: CDR1 MDHEN, CDR2 SYDVKM. In nucleotides, the CDR3 is TGTGCCAGCAGTCTCAACCAGGGCCAGCCCCAGCATTTT. It encodes CASSLNQGQPQHF.

CDR3 sequence reads: CASSPGGAETQYF. In DNA, the CDR3 is TGTGCCAGCAGCCCCGGGGGGGCTGAGACCCAGTACTTC. The V gene is TRBV9, the J gene TRBJ2-7; 8 nucleotides match TRBD2. The J call is doubtful: the DNA matches TRBJ2-5 better. The CDR3 is made up of 13 amino acids. In germline, CDR1 is SGDLS, CDR2 YYNGEE.

The chain has TRBV4-3 and TRBJ1-2, with TRBD1 identical over 7 bases. V dropped 1 base and J dropped 7; count of bases not matched to a gene: 15. This CDR3 has 17 amino acids. CDR1 is LGHNA and CDR2 is YSLEER in the germline V gene. The CDR3 DNA sequence: TGCGCCAGCAGCCAAGCCACCGGGACAGCATCTTTCGGTGGCTACACCTTC. Its translation is CASSQATGTASFGGYTF.

This clonotype appeared a single time. This rearrangement joins TRBV20-1 to TRBJ1-3; no clear D. Germline V lookup: CDR1 DFQATT, CDR2 SNEGSKA (reference sequence). V lost 2 bases and J 4 bases, leaving 6 bases between the germline ends. The CDR3 runs to 12 residues. CDR3 protein: CSARQLGNTIYF. CDR3 in DNA: TGCAGTGCTAGACAGCTGGGAAACACCATATATTTT.

As regards this clonotype: Given a much more abundant clone one base away, this may be a read error. CDR3 sequence reads: CASSFTNMGDTQYF. In nucleotides, the CDR3 is TGTGCCAGCAGTTTTACAAACATGGGAGATACGCAGTATTTT. The V call is TRBV12-3 or TRBV12-4, the J call TRBJ2-3, with D unresolved. V was trimmed by 3 bases and J by 5 bases, leaving 12 bases between them. The CDR3 sequence is 14 residues long.

This clonotype was found many times. The V call is TRBV5-6, the J call TRBJ1-2; 10 bases align to TRBD1. Germline V gives CDR1 SGHDT, CDR2 YYEEEE. The CDR3 has 15 amino acids. V was pared by 0 bases and J by 8 bases, with 7 bases of the junction left unmatched. The CDR3 nucleotides are TGTGCCAGCAGCTTGGAAGGACAGGGGGAGGGCGGCTACACCTTC. Translation: CASSLEGQGEGGYTF.

The table lists this clonotype with many counts. V is TRBV24-1 and J is TRBJ2-2; the match to TRBD1 covers 11 bases. J gave up 7 bases and V 3 bases, and 6 bases lay outside the gene matches. The CDR3 length is 16 residues. The germline gives CDR1 KGHDR, CDR2 SFDVKD. The chain's CDR3 is CATSDPRTGGIGELFF. The CDR3 DNA is TGTGCCACCAGTGATCCTAGGACAGGGGGCATCGGGGAGCTGTTTTTT.

In its sample, this clonotype is medium-sized. This chain links TRBV7-6 with TRBJ1-6; no clear D gene. This CDR3 contains 16 residues. The germline V and J ends were trimmed by 5 bases and 3 bases, with 14 bases remaining between them. The germline gives CDR1 SGHVS, CDR2 FNYEAQ. The CDR3 reads CASSPSWGDYNSPLHF. The CDR3, as DNA: TGTGCCAGCAGCCCTAGTTGGGGAGACTATAATTCACCCCTCCACTTT.

Comment on this clonotype: Without the conserved terminal phenylalanine or tryptophan, this CDR3 likely stems from a read error. This chain links TRBV7-2 with TRBJ2-3; D gene unclear. The CDR3 runs 13 residues. Germline lookup yields CDR1 SGHTA and CDR2 FQGNSA. CDR3 loop: CSSSWRSTDTQYL. The DNA for the CDR3 is TGTTCCAGCAGCTGGCGATCCACAGATACGCAGTATCTT.

V and J are TRBV10-2 and TRBJ2-7, with D hard to call. This CDR3 is 13 amino acids long. CDR1 and CDR2 from the germline V gene are WSHSY and SAAADI. Deletions cut 6 bases from V and 2 bases from J, with 11 bases between. CDR3 coding DNA: TGCGCCAGCAGCCAGAGGTGGACCTACGAGCAGTACGTC. It codes for CASSQRWTYEQYV.